This TCR beta chain stems from a study of graft-versus-host responses after intestinal transplantation. Study-wide results and caveats: Those patients showing graft-donor T cell macrochimerism displayed high graft-versus-host to host-versus-graft clonal ratios in allografts. Detected in recipient marrow were GvH clones, some of which were first observed in ileum or blood. Early HvG declines after transplant were associated with peak circulating GvH clone levels.

The CDR3 totals 14 residues. Germline CDR1 MGHDK, CDR2 SYGVNS. V was clipped by 3 bases and J by 8 bases, with 14 bases between them. A word on this clone: The antigen is undetermined.

Data came from immunoSEQ multiplex PCR; TCRdb stores just in-frame clones and leaves some out. The sample holds some 120,000 clones, 85% to 95% seen once. The chain recombines TRBV25-1 with TRBJ2-1; D might be TRBD2 (6 bases). Sequenced material: unstimulated CD4+ T cells sorted from spleen or lymph node cells, taken before transplant. This clonotype was obtained from a human donor who was the organ donor for an intestinal transplant. The CDR3 here is CASSDSDYVDEQFF. The CDR3 DNA follows: TGTGCCAGCAGTGACTCGGACTACGTGGATGAGCAGTTCTTC.